These 3 T cell receptor beta chains were all obtained from the same sample, sequenced in a study of T cells after yellow fever vaccination (dated by TCRdb to the late 2010s). The treatment or condition tag for this specimen amounts to: live attenuated yellow fever vaccine strain. The library was prepared using 5' RACE. Sequenced on an Illumina HiSeq 2500. TCRdb trimmed public reads at Q25 via fastp, called clones via MiXCR and kept in-frame beta chains. Entries are consolidated by CDR3 protein sequence, retaining the most common genes and DNA. Within this sample are fewer than 450,000 distinct CDR3 sequences, with around a tenth of them counted one time only. The ten biggest clones cover roughly a sixth of the sample. Sample: PBMCs, taken on the day of the first yellow fever vaccination. Receptors were obtained from a young man who received the YFV17D yellow fever vaccine.

In regard to this clonotype: The germline gene is not matched at one end of the junction; a read error may be the cause. This chain uses TRBV14 with TRBJ2-2; TRBD1 is a possible D gene (6 bases). This CDR3 is built from 17 residues. CDR1 and CDR2 (germline): SGHDN, FVKESK. The CDR3 spells CASSQVPGFGDTRELFF. The CDR3 DNA follows: TGTGCCAGCAGCCAAGTCCCCGGGTTTGGGGACACCAGGGAGCTGTTTTTT.

This clonotype was found many times. The V gene is TRBV12-3 or TRBV12-4, the J gene TRBJ2-5; no firm D call. The CDR3 consists of 13 residues. With 9 bases removed from V and 0 bases from J, the gap between germline ends came to 11 bases. The CDR3 spells CASGGGNQETQYF. The DNA of the CDR3 is TGTGCCAGTGGTGGCGGAAACCAAGAGACCCAGTACTTC.

This clonotype was counted between two and nine times. This chain joins TRBV10-3 and TRBJ1-2; D is uncertain. The CDR3 totals 13 residues. Germline V gives CDR1 ENHRY, CDR2 SYGVKD. The V end lost 10 bases, the J end lost 5 bases, and 17 bases lay between the germline ends. In DNA, the CDR3 is TGTGCCACCGGAGAGACGGGTTCTTATGGCTACACCTTC. It codes for CATGETGSYGYTF.